The entry that follows covers one T cell receptor beta chain sequence. In its sample, this clone was seen once. The clone's antigen remains unknown. No clone much larger than this one lies a single base away; base qualities are absent. CDR1 and CDR2 (MNHEY, SMNVEV) derive from the germline V gene (reference sequence). The CDR3 runs 13 residues from the cysteine to the phenylalanine. Of all the DNA, just the CDR3 is kept, 39 bases in frame from base 1. Trimming costs V 3 bases and J 1 base, and their ends lie 6 bases apart. Another Seattle source contributed samples from volunteer blood donors who had recovered from COVID-19. Whole blood was collected in K2EDTA tubes by collaborating institutions according to the institutions' own protocols. Collaborator samples were shipped for TCRbeta analysis as frozen whole blood, isolated PBMCs, or DNA extracted from either sample type. TCRbeta CDR3 regions were amplified from genomic DNA using the immunoSEQ Assay, a bias-controlled multiplex PCR. The original methods were these. Nucleated cell counts per sample were estimated from amplification of reference gene primers within the assay. To quantify the absolute abundance of each unique TCRbeta CDR3 rearrangement, sequence reads were collapsed and filtered. For each sample, productive Simpson clonality was calculated by taking the square root of Simpson's diversity index across productive rearrangements. Drawn from immuneACCESS, this table holds only the in-frame rearrangements with V and J called that TCRdb kept. Clones are partly lost; checked studies trace under half to an unresolved V gene and leave the rest unexplained. From that table come the V and J calls and clone size; the DNA was used to work out D and trimming. In all, the sample holds roughly 250,000 clones, and approximately 90% of those were seen once. Approximately 2.2% of the sample is in the top ten clones.

This sample is part of a study of blood T cell repertoires in COVID-19 (dated by TCRdb to about 2020). Concerning the study at large: Samples from collaborators originated in the United States, Italy and Spain and spanned both the acute and convalescent phases of COVID-19. The dataset comprised deeply sampled blood TCRbeta repertoires from subjects exposed to, actively infected with, or recovered from COVID-19. Where available, HLA class I and class II types were obtained from metadata supplied by the sample provider rather than from assay-based typing. Sample metadata almost always included a de-identified subject ID, COVID-19 status, age in years and sex. The samples were drawn from two sources: the first 160 participants of the ongoing ImmuneRACE study, and 1,200 or so subjects contributed by 6 global collaborators. The repertoires were released in a freely available public database intended as a resource for research on the immune response to SARS-CoV-2. The material from the prospective study consisted of cDNA or gDNA derived from T cells, B-cell-depleted T cells, or PBMCs.

Study-wide findings and limitations: The quantity of clinical and demographic metadata differed by source and by participant and was supplied without curation.

The sequencing input was peripheral blood. This receptor chain uses TRBV27 and TRBJ1-1; no D segment can be confidently identified. This clonotype was sampled from a middle-aged woman who had recovered from COVID-19. The CDR3 region reads CASSFGQNTEAFF. Read as DNA, the sequence is TGTGCCAGCAGTTTTGGCCAGAACACTGAAGCTTTCTTT.